Below are 17 T cell receptor beta chains sequenced from a single sample in a study of blood T cell repertoires in COVID-19 (dated by TCRdb to about 2020). To prepare the library, the immunoSEQ multiplex PCR assay was applied. Imported from immuneACCESS, the table was reduced by TCRdb to in-frame sequences with V and J called. These copies leave out some clones; in studies compared against another copy, an unresolved V gene accounts for under half, and the cause of the remainder is not known. The sample table records about 190,000 clones; 88% of these occur just once. The ten biggest clones cover around 1.6% of the sample. What was sequenced was peripheral blood. The receptor source for this set is a man aged 18 to 35 with active or convalescent COVID-19.

This clone was picked up a small number of times. The rearrangement links TRBV3-1 (or the pseudogene TRBV3-2) to TRBJ2-2; D unclear. Trimming left V 0 bases short and J 6 bases short, with 5 bases between. The CDR3 is made up of 13 amino acids. Germline V gene data show CDR1 as LGHDT and CDR2 as YNNKEL (reference sequence). The DNA for the CDR3 is TGTGCCAGCAGCCAAGAATCTGCCGGGGAGCTGTTTTTT. It is translated as CASSQESAGELFF.

The chain recombines TRBV12-3 or TRBV12-4 with TRBJ1-2; D is uncertain. V dropped 3 bases and J dropped 5 bases, with 10 bases sitting between them. This CDR3 comprises 13 residues. CDR3 coding DNA: TGTGCCAGCAGTTTTGAACTTCCTTATGGCTACACCTTC. Encoded protein: CASSFELPYGYTF.

J is TRBJ2-7 and V is TRBV29-1; D might be TRBD1 (6 bases). V dropped 0 bases and J dropped 3 bases, with 12 bases sitting between them. Germline CDR1 is SQVTM and CDR2 is ANQGSEA. The CDR3 spans 14 residues. The CDR3 coding sequence is TGCAGCGTTGAAGATCCGGACAGCCACTACGAGCAGTACTTC. Its protein is CSVEDPDSHYEQYF.

The chain combines TRBV3-1 (or the pseudogene TRBV3-2) with TRBJ1-6; 7 bases are shared with TRBD1. This CDR3 is 14 amino acids long. The V segment lost 3 bases and the J segment 5 bases; nucleotides outside the gene matches: 1. Germline V gene lookup returns CDR1 LGHDT and CDR2 YNNKEL (reference sequence). The CDR3 DNA sequence: TGTGCCAGCAGCCACGGACAGGATAATTCACCCCTCCACTTT. It specifies CASSHGQDNSPLHF.

This sequence joins TRBV7-2 and TRBJ2-5, with 7 bases fitting TRBD2. Germline V gene lookup returns CDR1 SGHTA and CDR2 FQGNSA. CDR3 length: 16 amino acids. The trim removed 2 bases at V and 10 bases at J, leaving 16 bases unmatched. The CDR3 reads CASSLMPRSGLSIQYF. For the CDR3, the DNA is TGTGCCAGCAGCTTAATGCCCCGTAGCGGGCTCTCGATCCAGTACTTC.

The chain joins TRBV14 to TRBJ2-1, with TRBD1 identical over 7 bases. Trimming cost V 5 bases and J 4 bases; bases outside gene matches: 5. Germline V gene sequence: CDR1 SGHDN, CDR2 FVKESK. CDR3 length: 14 residues. Written as DNA, the CDR3 is TGTGCCAGCAGCTCCGGGACAGTATACAATGAGCAGTTCTTC. Translated, it gives CASSSGTVYNEQFF.

This clone was found a few times. The chain recombines TRBV9 with TRBJ2-3; 11 bases agree with TRBD1. This CDR3 is built from 13 residues. After removal of 3 bases from V and 8 bases from J, the junction contained 2 bases not matched to a gene. Germline CDR1 is SGDLS and CDR2 is YYNGEE. CDR3 residues: CASSGTGGVTQYF. The CDR3 DNA reads as TGTGCCAGCAGCGGGACAGGGGGCGTTACGCAGTATTTT. Using reference TRBV9 and TRBJ2-3 for the parts outside the CDR3, the full variable domain is DSGVTQTPKHLITATGQRVTLRCSPRSGDLSVYWYQQSLDQGLQFLIQYYNGEERAKGNILERFSAQQFPDLHSELNLSSLELGDSALYFCASSGTGGVTQYFGPGTRLTVL.

This chain's CDR3 is CASSEQGYNEQFF. DNA of the CDR3: TGTGCCAGCAGTGAACAGGGCTACAATGAGCAGTTCTTC. This chain joins TRBV2 and TRBJ2-1; maybe TRBD1 (5 bases). Trimming took off 2 bases at V and 3 bases at J, with 5 bases between the two ends. The CDR3 loop spans 13 amino acids. The germline gives CDR1 SNHLY, CDR2 FYNNEI. The variable domain in full, with the rest retrieved from reference TRBV2 and TRBJ2-1, is EPEVTQTPSHQVTQMGQEVILRCVPISNHLYFYWYRQILGQKVEFLVSFYNNEISEKSEIFDDQFSVERPDGSNFTLKIRSTKLEDSAMYFCASSEQGYNEQFFGPGTRLTVL.

The genes are TRBV10-3 and TRBJ2-7; 8 bases agree with TRBD2. The CDR3 length is 11 residues. CDR1 and CDR2 from the germline V gene are ENHRY and SYGVKD. V shed 7 bases and J 7 bases; nucleotides not matched to a gene: 3. This CDR3 reads CAINLAGEQYF. The CDR3 DNA sequence: TGTGCCATCAATTTAGCGGGGGAGCAGTACTTC.

V usage is TRBV7-2 and J usage is TRBJ2-2, with D unresolved. There are 16 residues in the CDR3. The germline gives CDR1 SGHTA, CDR2 FQGNSA. V was cut by 1 base and J by 4 bases, with 13 bases left in between. The CDR3 coding sequence is TGTGCCAGCAGCTTAGAACCAGGTCGTCGCACCGGGGAGCTGTTTTTT. Protein: CASSLEPGRRTGELFF.

This clone occurred once. CDR3 residues: CASSERRAEQTQYF. The CDR3 region has the DNA TGTGCCAGCAGTGAAAGGAGGGCGGAACAGACCCAGTACTTC. The chain employs TRBV2 and TRBJ2-5; the D gene is possibly TRBD2 (6 bases). V was shortened by 2 bases and J by 6 bases, with 13 bases between the two germline ends. The CDR3 sequence is 14 residues long. The germline CDR1 and CDR2 sequences are SNHLY and FYNNEI.

The chain joins TRBV4-1 to TRBJ1-2; no firm D call. In germline, CDR1 is MGHRA, CDR2 YSYEKL. The V gene lost 0 bases and the J gene lost 2 bases, with 10 bases spanning the gap. This CDR3 has 15 residues. The CDR3 region has the DNA TGCGCCAGCAGCCAAGAGTTTATCGGGAACTATGGCTACACCTTC. Translation: CASSQEFIGNYGYTF.

The J gene is TRBJ1-2, the V gene TRBV12-3 or TRBV12-4; D remains ambiguous. The CDR3 is 13 residues long. V was shortened by 5 bases and J by 6 bases, with 13 bases between the two germline ends. CDR3 in DNA: TGTGCCAGCAGTCCTAGGGATAGCGATGGCTACACCTTC. Translation gives CASSPRDSDGYTF.

The CDR3, as DNA: TGTGCCAGCAGTCAAAAAAACCCCAGAGTACTAGCGGAAACCAATGAGCAGTTCTTC. Translated: CASSQKNPRVLAETNEQFF. This chain links TRBV7-2 with TRBJ2-1; TRBD2 agrees at 8 bases. The CDR3 has 19 amino acids. With V trimmed by 6 bases and J by 6 bases, 22 bases remained unmatched. Germline CDR1 is SGHTA and CDR2 is FQGNSA.

The CDR3 loop reads CSVELAGPTYEQYF. Written as DNA, the CDR3 is TGCAGCGTTGAACTGGCAGGGCCCACCTACGAGCAGTACTTC. The J gene is TRBJ2-7, the V gene TRBV29-1; maybe TRBD1 (5 bases). Trimming removed 2 bases at V and 2 bases at J, with 13 bases between. CDR3 size: 14 residues. Germline V gene data show CDR1 as SQVTM and CDR2 as ANQGSEA.

This clone was picked up one time. J is TRBJ1-3 and V is TRBV2, with a weak D call TRBD1 (5 bases). The CDR3 contains 17 residues. Trimming removed 6 bases from V and 0 bases from J, with 18 bases in between. Germline CDR1 SNHLY, CDR2 FYNNEI. The CDR3 sequence: CASRLDSGYSSGNTIYF. The CDR3 DNA reads TGTGCCAGCAGGTTAGATTCAGGGTACAGCTCTGGAAACACCATATATTTT. The variable domain in full, with the rest retrieved from reference TRBV2 and TRBJ1-3, is EPEVTQTPSHQVTQMGQEVILRCVPISNHLYFYWYRQILGQKVEFLVSFYNNEISEKSEIFDDQFSVERPDGSNFTLKIRSTKLEDSAMYFCASRLDSGYSSGNTIYFGEGSWLTVV.

This clone was found a few times. V usage is TRBV4-1 and J usage is TRBJ2-2; TRBD2 aligns across 11 bases. Germline V gene sequence: CDR1 MGHRA, CDR2 YSYEKL. With 0 bases clipped from V and 3 bases from J, the junction kept 15 bases outside the gene matches. The CDR3 consists of 21 residues. As DNA, the CDR3 is TGCGCCAGCAGCCAAGATACCCAGGGGGTAGCGGGGGGGCGTGACACCGGGGAGCTGTTTTTT. Amino acids: CASSQDTQGVAGGRDTGELFF.